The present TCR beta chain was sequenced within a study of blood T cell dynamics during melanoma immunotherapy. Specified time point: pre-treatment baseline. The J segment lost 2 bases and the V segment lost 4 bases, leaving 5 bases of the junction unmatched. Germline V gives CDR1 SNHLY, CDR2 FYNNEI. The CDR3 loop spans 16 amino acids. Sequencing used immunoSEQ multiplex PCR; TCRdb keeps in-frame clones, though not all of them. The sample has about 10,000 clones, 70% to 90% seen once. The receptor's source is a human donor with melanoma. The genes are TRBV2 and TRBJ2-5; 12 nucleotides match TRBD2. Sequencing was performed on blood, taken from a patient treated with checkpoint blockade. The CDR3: CASSVDLAGGQETQYF. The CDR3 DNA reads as TGTGCCAGCAGTGTGGACCTAGCGGGGGGGCAAGAGACCCAGTACTTC.